This TCR beta chain was observed in a study of lymphopenia after photon versus proton radiotherapy. Notes on the study in general: In patients who died, overall survival fell as post-nadir TCR diversity dropped more. Proton therapy kept repertoires fairly stable, unlike photons, which gained effector/memory cells. Only patients who died were analyzed for survival; proton advantage is unproven. Post-nadir diversity loss with photons came from oligoclonal expansion, particularly CD8+ Temra cells.

A word on this clone: Its antigen is not identified.

Profiled with immunoSEQ multiplex PCR; TCRdb holds only in-frame clones, not every one. Among fewer than 70,000 clones listed, 87% were seen once. This clonotype originated in an older man with esophageal cancer. This specimen was peripheral blood, taken from a patient treated with proton-based radiotherapy.

CDR3: CASSVGTGPFGYNEQFF. The CDR3 DNA reads as TGTGCCAGCAGCGTCGGGACAGGCCCGTTTGGGTACAATGAGCAGTTCTTC. The chain couples TRBV7-9 to TRBJ2-1; 8 positions agree with TRBD1. Germline V gene lookup returns CDR1 SEHNR and CDR2 FQNEAQ (reference sequence). This CDR3 spans 17 amino acids. V lost 5 bases and J lost 4; bases outside the gene matches: 13.